These 4 T cell receptor beta chains were sequenced from one sample in a study of T cell responses to AZD1222 COVID-19 vaccine. The data were produced by immunoSEQ multiplex PCR, yet TCRdb's version contains in-frame clones alone and is incomplete. In the table there are about 100,000 clones, roughly 89% of which are singletons. The sequences come from peripheral blood, collected on day 0 of AZD1222 vaccination. These receptors were taken from an adult in good health.

There are a few counts of this clone. The chain uses TRBV6-5 and TRBJ1-2, with TRBD1 matching over 7 bases. The trim removed 5 bases at V and 2 bases at J, leaving 8 bases unmatched. Germline CDR1 MNHEY, CDR2 SVGAGI. The CDR3 runs to 15 residues. The CDR3 here is CASSLRQGQNYGYTF. DNA of the CDR3: TGTGCCAGCAGTCTGAGACAGGGACAGAACTATGGCTACACCTTC.

The chain is built from TRBV24-1 and TRBJ2-5; 9 bases fit TRBD1. The germline V gene encodes CDR1 KGHDR and CDR2 SFDVKD. The CDR3 is made up of 15 amino acids. V lost 4 bases to trimming and J lost 5 bases; unmatched junction nucleotides: 7. CDR3 protein: CATSDTGTGRETQYF. The CDR3 nucleotides read TGTGCCACCAGTGACACTGGGACAGGGAGGGAGACCCAGTACTTC.

The chain has TRBV15 and TRBJ1-5; D is unresolved. The CDR3 is made up of 16 amino acids. Germline-derived CDR1 and CDR2 are LNHNV and YYDKDF (reference sequence). Trimming took off 1 base at V and 5 bases at J, with 15 bases between the two ends. The CDR3 coding sequence is TGTGCCACCAGCAGAGGCGATTTGAACCGAGATCAGCCCCAGCATTTT. This translates into CATSRGDLNRDQPQHF.

This clone has a handful of counts. The chain employs TRBV19 and TRBJ2-1; 8 positions agree with TRBD2. Germline V gene sequence: CDR1 LNHDA, CDR2 SQIVND (reference sequence). The CDR3 runs 17 residues. V was clipped by 4 bases and J by 0 bases; unmatched bases: 8. The CDR3 sequence: CASSSPLTSGSYNEQFF. DNA for the CDR3: TGTGCCAGTAGTAGTCCCTTAACTAGCGGCTCCTACAATGAGCAGTTCTTC.